Following are 10 T cell receptor beta chains from one sample sequenced in a study of T cells after yellow fever vaccination. TCRdb reprocessed the 5' RACE reads via MiXCR and lists one record per CDR3 protein. The sample yields hundreds of thousands of distinct CDR3 sequences, around a sixth seen once. Material: PBMCs, obtained about 5 days after the first yellow fever vaccination. These TCRs come from a man aged 18 to 30 who received the YFV17D yellow fever vaccine.

The chain recombines TRBV29-1 with TRBJ2-3; the match to TRBD2 covers 11 bases. The CDR3 covers 15 residues. Germline CDR1 and CDR2: SQVTM and ANQGSEA. V lost 4 bases and J lost 4; bases outside the gene matches: 7. CDR3 region: CSVGGSGGAPDTQYF. The CDR3 DNA is TGCAGCGTTGGGGGTAGCGGGGGGGCCCCAGATACGCAGTATTTT.

This chain links TRBV4-2 with TRBJ1-6; no firm D call. The CDR3 spans 17 residues. The V end was cut by 1 base, the J end by 7 bases, with 17 bases between. From germline, CDR1 is LGHNA and CDR2 YNFKEQ. CDR3 coding DNA: TGTGCCAGCAGCCAAGTCAGTGCGGAACCGATGAATTCACCCCTCCACTTT. It translates to CASSQVSAEPMNSPLHF.

This chain joins TRBV9 and TRBJ2-7; D may be TRBD1 (5 bases). The CDR3 covers 14 residues. V was trimmed by 4 bases and J by 2 bases, leaving 13 bases between them. Germline V gene sequence: CDR1 SGDLS, CDR2 YYNGEE. The CDR3 nucleotides are TGTGCCAGCAGCCTCCAGACAGAGACCTACGAGCAGTACTTC. The encoded protein is CASSLQTETYEQYF.

V usage is TRBV7-9 and J usage is TRBJ2-5; D not resolved. The CDR3 is made up of 13 amino acids. Looked up from germline, CDR1 is SEHNR and CDR2 is FQNEAQ (reference sequence). V lost 7 bases, J lost 2 bases, and 11 bases lay in between. The CDR3 DNA is TGTGCCAGCAACCGACACATTCAAGAGACCCAGTACTTC. Its protein is CASNRHIQETQYF.

This clonotype was seen at least ten times. The chain employs TRBV7-6 and TRBJ2-1; TRBD1 aligns across 8 bases. In germline, CDR1 is SGHVS, CDR2 FNYEAQ. This CDR3 region has 15 residues. The junction had 10 bases not matched to a gene; V was cut back by 2 bases and J by 10 bases. This chain's CDR3 is CASSLTGGGIIEQFF. The CDR3 coding sequence is TGTGCCAGCAGCTTAACAGGGGGAGGAATAATAGAGCAGTTCTTC.

This clonotype was observed a handful of times. The V call is TRBV28, the J call TRBJ1-2, with D possibly TRBD1 on 5 matching bases. Germline V gives CDR1 MDHEN, CDR2 SYDVKM. CDR3 length: 15 residues. With 5 bases removed from V and 4 bases from J, the gap between germline ends came to 17 bases. CDR3 bases: TGTGCCAGCAGTGCGCCGGTAGGGGTCGGCTATGGCTACACCTTC. Its translation is CASSAPVGVGYGYTF.

The V gene is TRBV5-1, the J gene TRBJ2-1; 11 nucleotides line up with TRBD1. Germline CDR1 is SGHRS and CDR2 is YFSETQ. The CDR3 spans 16 residues. V lost 4 bases, J lost 4 bases, and 7 bases stayed unmatched. This CDR3 reads CASSPGQGAAYNEQFF. The CDR3 nucleotides read TGCGCCAGCAGCCCAGGACAGGGGGCTGCTTACAATGAGCAGTTCTTC.

The CDR3 DNA sequence: TGCGCCAGCAGCTTGGGGTCAGGGCCGAACGAGCAGTACTTC. Translating it yields CASSLGSGPNEQYF. J is TRBJ2-7 and V is TRBV5-1; possible D gene TRBD1, 5 bases. CDR1 and CDR2 from the germline V gene are SGHRS and YFSETQ. Trimming removed 0 bases at V and 5 bases at J, with 12 bases between. CDR3 length: 14 amino acids.

This chain uses TRBV12-3 or TRBV12-4 with TRBJ1-3; no definite D call. The CDR3 loop spans 14 amino acids. The V and J ends lost 3 bases and 3 bases respectively, with 9 bases between them. The CDR3 protein is CASSFSDDGNTIYF. DNA of the CDR3: TGTGCCAGCAGTTTTTCCGACGATGGAAACACCATATATTTT.

The rearrangement uses TRBV9 and TRBJ1-2; tentative D call: TRBD1 (6 bases). The CDR3 has 14 residues. V lost 5 bases, J lost 3 bases, and 14 bases lay in between. Germline V gene data show CDR1 as SGDLS and CDR2 as YYNGEE. The CDR3 DNA reads as TGTGCCAGCAGAGCAATCAGGGGCGACTATGGCTACACCTTC. Protein: CASRAIRGDYGYTF.